The next 15 T cell receptor beta chains were all read from a single sample in a study of T cell changes during pregnancy in multiple sclerosis. Using immunoSEQ multiplex PCR, the repertoire was profiled, and TCRdb retains in-frame clones only, with some absent. The sample includes about 59,000 clones, roughly 88% seen only once; the top ten take approximately 1.3%. Sequencing used peripheral blood, obtained in the second trimester of pregnancy. All receptors come from a female donor with multiple sclerosis, enrolled in a pregnancy study.

The rearrangement uses TRBV11-2 and TRBJ1-4, with TRBD1 as a possible D gene (6 bases). The CDR3 has 15 residues. From germline, CDR1 is SGHAT and CDR2 FQNNGV. V was cut by 6 bases and J by 8 bases, with 19 bases left in between. The CDR3 coding sequence is TGTGCCAGCAGGGGGACAAGGACGGCCGGAGAAAAACTGTTTTTT. Translation gives CASRGTRTAGEKLFF.

V usage is TRBV7-2 and J usage is TRBJ2-1; D might be TRBD1 (5 bases). V was clipped by 3 bases and J by 5 bases, with 14 bases between them. Germline V lookup: CDR1 SGHTA, CDR2 FQGNSA. The CDR3 is 15 amino acids. The CDR3 bases are TGTGCCAGCAGCTTCGTTCAGGGCGGACACAATGAGCAGTTCTTC. This encodes CASSFVQGGHNEQFF.

CDR3 DNA: TGCGCCAGCAGCTTGGACCTGACAGGGTCTGTCGGGGAGCTGTTTTTT. Translated, it gives CASSLDLTGSVGELFF. The chain joins TRBV5-1 to TRBJ2-2, with 7 bases identical to TRBD1. The V gene end was trimmed by 0 bases and the J gene end by 7 bases; junction bases not matched to a gene: 9. The CDR3 loop spans 16 amino acids. Per the germline V gene, CDR1 is SGHRS and CDR2 is YFSETQ.

The chain uses TRBV11-3 and TRBJ2-5; D may be TRBD2 (7 bases). The CDR3 runs 17 residues. CDR1 is SGHNT and CDR2 is YENEEA in the germline V gene. Between the trimmed V and J ends, which lost 5 bases and 1 base, there was a span of 20 bases. This CDR3 reads CASSRGGGAGVQETQYF. Written as DNA, the CDR3 is TGTGCCAGCAGCCGCGGTGGGGGGGCGGGGGTCCAAGAGACCCAGTACTTC.

The chain combines TRBV27 with TRBJ1-6; no clear D gene. The CDR3 length is 12 residues. V lost 3 bases and J lost 8, with 5 bases in between. Germline V lookup: CDR1 MNHEY, CDR2 SMNVEV (reference sequence). In DNA form, the CDR3 reads TGTGCCAGCAGTTTCGGGGATTCACCCCTCCACTTT. It codes for CASSFGDSPLHF.

This clone appeared once. The chain combines TRBV10-3 with TRBJ2-7, with TRBD1 matching over 8 bases. The CDR3 extends over 14 amino acids. Germline CDR1 is ENHRY and CDR2 is SYGVKD. Losses at the gene ends were 4 bases for V and 4 bases for J; bases not matched to a gene: 6. The CDR3 DNA follows: TGTGCCATCAGTGTCTCGGGACAGGTATACGAGCAGTACTTC. Protein: CAISVSGQVYEQYF.

The chain recombines TRBV2 with TRBJ1-3; D unresolved. CDR3 size: 15 residues. V gave up 4 bases and J gave up 2 bases, with 12 bases separating them. Germline values: CDR1 SNHLY, CDR2 FYNNEI. The CDR3 protein is CASSAGMQAGNTIYF. CDR3 sequence (DNA): TGTGCCAGCAGTGCTGGCATGCAGGCTGGAAACACCATATATTTT. Full variable domain (outside the CDR3, taken from reference TRBV2 and TRBJ1-3): EPEVTQTPSHQVTQMGQEVILRCVPISNHLYFYWYRQILGQKVEFLVSFYNNEISEKSEIFDDQFSVERPDGSNFTLKIRSTKLEDSAMYFCASSAGMQAGNTIYFGEGSWLTVV.

The J gene is TRBJ1-6, the V gene TRBV9; 9 bases agree with TRBD1. Germline loops: CDR1 SGDLS, CDR2 YYNGEE. The V and J ends lost 2 bases and 8 bases, in that order; junction bases with no gene match: 11. The CDR3 consists of 17 residues. CDR3 loop: CASSVTGGYSIDSPLHF. CDR3 coding DNA: TGTGCCAGCAGCGTCACAGGGGGCTATTCTATTGATTCACCCCTCCACTTT.

The chain joins TRBV6-1 to TRBJ1-1; tentatively, D is TRBD1 (6 bases). The V gene's germline CDR1 is MNHNS and CDR2 SASEGT. V lost 6 bases and J lost 2, with 16 bases in between. CDR3 length: 15 residues. The CDR3 region is CASRFTRQANTEAFF. The CDR3, as DNA: TGTGCCAGCAGATTCACCAGACAGGCAAACACTGAAGCTTTCTTT.

V gene TRBV7-8 combines with J gene TRBJ2-2, with 12 bases matching TRBD1. V trimming: 5 bases; J trimming: 9 bases; junction bases outside the gene matches: 7. CDR1 and CDR2 from the germline V gene are SGHVS and FQNEAQ. The CDR3 length is 15 residues. The CDR3 loop reads CASSPRDRGRRELFF. Written as DNA, the CDR3 is TGTGCCAGCAGCCCCCGGGACAGGGGGCGCCGGGAGCTGTTTTTT.

V is TRBV15 and J is TRBJ1-4; possibly TRBD1 for D (5 bases). Trimming took 8 bases from V and 2 from J, leaving 12 bases between them. Germline loops: CDR1 LNHNV, CDR2 YYDKDF (reference sequence). CDR3 length: 14 amino acids. The CDR3 sequence: CATRGMKTNEKLFF. The CDR3 DNA follows: TGTGCCACCCGGGGGATGAAGACTAATGAAAAACTGTTTTTT.

The chain employs TRBV5-1 and TRBJ2-5; 9 bases fit TRBD2. The CDR3 is made up of 16 amino acids. CDR1 is SGHRS and CDR2 is YFSETQ in the germline V gene. Germline trimming cut 4 bases from V and 4 bases from J; bases unmatched to any gene: 11. The CDR3: CASSPGVAGAGETQYF. CDR3 in DNA: TGCGCCAGCAGCCCCGGGGTAGCGGGGGCGGGAGAGACCCAGTACTTC. The entire variable domain, with the rest obtained from reference TRBV5-1 and TRBJ2-5, is as follows: KAGVTQTPRYLIKTRGQQVTLSCSPISGHRSVSWYQQTPGQGLQFLFEYFSETQRNKGNFPGRFSGRQFSNSRSEMNVSTLELGDSALYLCASSPGVAGAGETQYFGPGTRLLVL.

V usage is TRBV5-6 and J usage is TRBJ2-1; D unresolved. Germline V gene sequence: CDR1 SGHDT, CDR2 YYEEEE. The CDR3 totals 12 residues. Trimming took 3 bases from V and 6 from J, leaving 7 bases between them. CDR3 nucleotides: TGTGCCAGCAGCTATGACACCAATGAGCAGTTCTTC. This gives the protein CASSYDTNEQFF.

This chain links TRBV5-1 with TRBJ2-5; D perhaps matches TRBD2 (7 bases). This CDR3 spans 14 amino acids. CDR1 is SGHRS, CDR2 YFSETQ, per germline. V was shortened by 4 bases and J by 4 bases, with 14 bases between the two germline ends. The CDR3 reads CASSTGGVGETQYF. The DNA for the CDR3 is TGCGCCAGCAGCACGGGGGGCGTCGGAGAGACCCAGTACTTC.

This chain connects TRBV27 to TRBJ2-5; 12 bases line up with TRBD2. V was pared by 5 bases and J by 6 bases, with 7 bases of the junction left unmatched. CDR1 and CDR2 (germline): MNHEY, SMNVEV (reference sequence). This CDR3 comprises 15 residues. The CDR3 nucleotides read TGTGCCAGCAGTCCCACTAGCGGGGGGTTCAAGACCCAGTACTTC. Protein product: CASSPTSGGFKTQYF.